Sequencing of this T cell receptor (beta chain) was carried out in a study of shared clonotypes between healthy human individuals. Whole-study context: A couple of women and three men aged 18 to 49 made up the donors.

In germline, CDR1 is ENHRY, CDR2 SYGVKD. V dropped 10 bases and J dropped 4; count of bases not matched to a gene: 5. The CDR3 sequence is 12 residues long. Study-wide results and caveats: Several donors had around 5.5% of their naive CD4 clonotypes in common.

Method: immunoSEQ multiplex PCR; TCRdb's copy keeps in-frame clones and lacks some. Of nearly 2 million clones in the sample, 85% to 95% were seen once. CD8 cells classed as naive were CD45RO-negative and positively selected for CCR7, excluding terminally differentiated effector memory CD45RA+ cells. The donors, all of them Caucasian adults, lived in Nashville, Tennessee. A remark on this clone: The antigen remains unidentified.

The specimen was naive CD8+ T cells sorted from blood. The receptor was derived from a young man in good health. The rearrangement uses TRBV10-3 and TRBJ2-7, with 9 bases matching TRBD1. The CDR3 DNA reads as TGTGCCACCGCCGGACAGGGGTACGAGCAGTACTTC. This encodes CATAGQGYEQYF.